This record covers a single T cell receptor beta chain. Its antigen is undetermined. Data came from immunoSEQ multiplex PCR; TCRdb stores just in-frame clones and leaves some out. The sample has 43,000 or so clones, approximately 90% seen once. This specimen comes from a study of OX40 agonist ivuxolimab in advanced cancers. At the level of the study: Partial responses were achieved by three patients: one hepatocellular carcinoma, two cutaneous melanoma. Findings and limits, study-wide: Blood T cells, both CD4+ and CD8+, expanded clonally by week 6 at 0.1 to 3.0 mg/kg.

The source was CD4+ or CD8+ T cells sorted from blood, collected in a trial of the OX40 agonist ivuxolimab. The sequence was obtained from an adult with an advanced solid tumor such as melanoma, head and neck, liver or kidney cancer.

The CDR3 coding sequence is TGTGCCACCCTGGGGAACACTGAAGCTTTCTTT. Protein: CATLGNTEAFF. The gene calls are TRBV28 and TRBJ1-1; D ambiguous. V was shortened by 10 bases and J by 1 base, with 7 bases between the two germline ends. The germline gives CDR1 MDHEN, CDR2 SYDVKM. The CDR3 is 11 residues long.